This entry describes one T cell receptor beta chain. Trimming removed 6 bases from V and 1 base from J, with 15 bases in between. The CDR3 runs 15 residues. The sample is drawn from a study of blood T cell repertoires in COVID-19. Per the authors' pipeline: Reference gene primer amplification in the assay estimated nucleated cell counts. Assay used: immunoSEQ multiplex PCR; TCRdb lists only in-frame clones, some missing. That table is the source of V, J and clone size, and D and trimming were worked out from the DNA. The profile shows roughly 180,000 clones, around 85% of them singletons. In terms of age and location, participants ranged from about 18 to 90 years and lived in fewer than 30 US areas.

The sequence came from a man in his forties who had recovered from COVID-19. The genes are TRBV23-1 and TRBJ1-1, with TRBD1 as a possible D gene (6 bases). TRBV23-1 is known as an ORF, though its function is uncertain. The specimen sequenced was PBMCs or T cells enriched from blood (not recorded which). Written as DNA, the CDR3 is TGCGCCAGCAGCTACCCCGGGACAACGAACACTGAAGCTTTCTTT. It translates to CASSYPGTTNTEAFF.